This T cell receptor (beta chain) was captured by sequencing in a study of Ad26.COV2.S vaccination and SARS-CoV-2 variants. About the study: Of the COV1001 trial arms, the Ad26.COV2.S arm included the donor. Intramuscular Ad26.COV2.S at 5x10^10 or 1x10^11 viral particles. Study-wide results and caveats: The TCR breadth and depth analyses may have produced an underestimate of total T cell responses.

As for treatment: around 19 received Ad26.COV2.S at low or high dose, single or two shots; roughly 5 received placebo; per-sample allocation not given. Sampling happened 63 days after the first vaccine or placebo injection. An Ad26 vector expressing Wuhan-strain SARS-CoV-2 spike served as the vaccine. Produced via immunoSEQ multiplex PCR; TCRdb's table is partial and in-frame only. This repertoire shows 200,000 to 300,000 clones, around 88% found once; its top ten account for roughly 3%. Notes on this clone: Its antigen is unknown.

Sequenced here: peripheral blood, sampled in a trial of Ad26.COV2.S vaccine versus placebo. This TCR derives from a person aged 18 to 65 who received the Ad26.COV2.S COVID-19 vaccine or a placebo.

CDR3 coding DNA: TGTGCCAGTACTACCCTTGGGGGCTCTGGGGCCAACGTCCTGACTTTC. Encoded protein: CASTTLGGSGANVLTF. The rearrangement links TRBV19 to TRBJ2-6; D may match TRBD1 or TRBD2 (5 bases each). The germline V gene encodes CDR1 LNHDA and CDR2 SQIVND (reference sequence). V shed 7 bases and J shed 0 bases, with 13 bases lying between them. The CDR3 spans 16 residues.